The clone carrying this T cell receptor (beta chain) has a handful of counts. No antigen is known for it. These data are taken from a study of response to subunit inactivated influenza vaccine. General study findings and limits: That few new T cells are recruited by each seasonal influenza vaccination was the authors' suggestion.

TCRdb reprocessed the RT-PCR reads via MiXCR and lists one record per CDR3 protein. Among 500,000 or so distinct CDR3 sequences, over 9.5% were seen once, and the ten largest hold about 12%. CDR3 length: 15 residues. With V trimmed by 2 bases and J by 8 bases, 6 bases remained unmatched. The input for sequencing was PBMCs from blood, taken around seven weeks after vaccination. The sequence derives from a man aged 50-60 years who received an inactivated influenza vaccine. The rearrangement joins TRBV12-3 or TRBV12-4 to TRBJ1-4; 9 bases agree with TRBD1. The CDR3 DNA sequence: TGTGCCAGCAGTTTACCCGGGACAGGGATCGAAAAACTGTTTTTT. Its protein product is CASSLPGTGIEKLFF.